This TCR beta chain was documented in a study of beta chain features in type 1 diabetes. Points from the study as a whole: Patients with Type 1 diabetes showed moderately but significantly shorter TCRB CDR3s in all four CD4+ subsets.

Unmatched junction bases numbered 6, after V lost 4 bases and J lost 6 bases. This CDR3 comprises 14 residues. The V gene's germline CDR1 is SGHTA and CDR2 FQGNSA. With respect to this clone: Its antigen is unidentified.

Investigators reverse transcribed all isolated RNA, so they sequenced expressed TCRB transcripts. Sequenced by immunoSEQ multiplex PCR; TCRdb stores in-frame clones only, minus some. This sample carries some 45,000 clones, 66% of them seen once, and the ten largest clones take about 2%. The chain is built from TRBV7-2 and TRBJ2-3; 8 nucleotides match TRBD2. Sequencing used Tregs from blood. This receptor was obtained from a woman aged 18-29 years with type 1 diabetes. In DNA form, the CDR3 reads TGTGCCAGCAGCTCAGGACTAGCATTTGATACGCAGTATTTT. Its protein is CASSSGLAFDTQYF.